The T cell receptor (beta chain) under discussion was sequenced for a study of T cell responses to AZD1222 COVID-19 vaccine. TCRdb keeps only in-frame clones here, not all; method: immunoSEQ multiplex PCR. The data show about 88,000 clones, with approximately 90% seen just once and more than 4.5% held by the top ten. V shed 2 bases and J 8 bases; nucleotides not matched to a gene: 3. Looked up from germline, CDR1 is MDHEN and CDR2 is SYDVKM. This CDR3 spans 14 amino acids. This TCR came from an adult in good health. The genes are TRBV28 and TRBJ2-1, with 10 bases identical to TRBD1. Sequences were derived from peripheral blood, sampled on day 0 of AZD1222 vaccination. The CDR3: CASSLRGTGDEQFF. In DNA, the CDR3 is TGTGCCAGCAGTTTACGGGGGACAGGGGATGAGCAGTTCTTC.